This T cell receptor (beta chain) is drawn from a study of OX40 agonist ivuxolimab in advanced cancers. As for the study in general: Every 2 weeks, patients got intravenous ivuxolimab at one of six dose levels (0.01-10 mg/kg). Enrollees could have had prior anti-PD-1, anti-PD-L1 or anti-CTLA-4 therapy, which around 40% had received.

For this clone: Antigen unknown.

The study, taken as a whole, reports: Determination of antigen specificity was not performed for the expanded peripheral T cells.

The CDR3 runs 15 residues. Per the germline V gene, CDR1 is SGHVS and CDR2 is FQNEAQ. V lost 2 bases, J lost 2 bases, and 10 bases lay in between. Repertoires were generated with immunoSEQ multiplex PCR, while TCRdb's copy carries only in-frame clones and drops some. The table shows tens of thousands of clones, with around four fifths occurring only once. The gene calls are TRBV7-8 and TRBJ1-5; D not certain. The sequencing here drew on CD4+ or CD8+ T cells sorted from blood, taken in a trial of the OX40 agonist ivuxolimab. The TCR originated in an adult with an advanced solid tumor such as melanoma, head and neck, liver or kidney cancer. The CDR3 region is CASSLYEGGNQPQHF. The CDR3 DNA reads as TGTGCCAGCAGCTTATATGAGGGAGGCAATCAGCCCCAGCATTTT.